This T cell receptor beta chain is drawn from a study of T cell responses to AZD1222 COVID-19 vaccine. Notes on the study in general: At 160-218 and 743-854, vaccine-associated CD4 TCRs were dominant, and they spanned spike.

About this clone itself: Its antigen remains unidentified.

Method: immunoSEQ multiplex PCR; TCRdb's copy keeps in-frame clones and lacks some. Found here are about 70,000 clones, less than 85% of them singletons; the top ten hold roughly 20%. The CDR3 loop spans 13 amino acids. Trimming took 3 bases from V and 4 from J, leaving 6 bases between them. Germline CDR1 SGHTA, CDR2 FQGNSA. The chain links TRBV7-2 to TRBJ1-4; D uncertain. Sample: peripheral blood, taken on day 0 of AZD1222 vaccination. This sequence was found in an adult in good health. CDR3 DNA sequence: TGTGCCAGCAGCTTCGGGGTTAATGAAAAACTGTTTTTT. Translation: CASSFGVNEKLFF.